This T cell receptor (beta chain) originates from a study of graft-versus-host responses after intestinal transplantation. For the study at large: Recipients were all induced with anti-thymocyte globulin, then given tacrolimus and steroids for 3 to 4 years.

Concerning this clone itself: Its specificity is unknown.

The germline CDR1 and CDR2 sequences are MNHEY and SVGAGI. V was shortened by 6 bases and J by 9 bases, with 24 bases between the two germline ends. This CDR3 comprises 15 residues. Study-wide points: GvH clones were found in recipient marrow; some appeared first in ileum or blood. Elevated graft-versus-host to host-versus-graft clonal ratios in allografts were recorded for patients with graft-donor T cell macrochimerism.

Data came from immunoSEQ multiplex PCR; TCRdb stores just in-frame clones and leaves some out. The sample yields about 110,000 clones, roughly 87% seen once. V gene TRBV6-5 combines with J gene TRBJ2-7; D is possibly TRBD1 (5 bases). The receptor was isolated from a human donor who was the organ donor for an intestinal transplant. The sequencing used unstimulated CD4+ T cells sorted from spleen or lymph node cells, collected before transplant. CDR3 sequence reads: CASSQMPRDAPRQYF. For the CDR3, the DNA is TGTGCCAGCAGCCAGATGCCCAGGGATGCCCCTAGGCAGTACTTC.